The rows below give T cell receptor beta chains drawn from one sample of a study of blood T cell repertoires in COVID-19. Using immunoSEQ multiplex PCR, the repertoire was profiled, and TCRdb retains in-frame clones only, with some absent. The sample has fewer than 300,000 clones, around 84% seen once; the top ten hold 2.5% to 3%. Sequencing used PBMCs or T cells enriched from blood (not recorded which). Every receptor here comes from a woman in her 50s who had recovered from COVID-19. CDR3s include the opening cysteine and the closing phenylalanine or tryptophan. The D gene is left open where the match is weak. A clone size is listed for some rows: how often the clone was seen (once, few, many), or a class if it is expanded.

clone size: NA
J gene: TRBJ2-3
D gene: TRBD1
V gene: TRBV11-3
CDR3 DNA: TGTGCCAGCAGCCCCACCGGACAGGGGACAGATACGCAGTATTTT
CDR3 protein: CASSPTGQGTDTQYF

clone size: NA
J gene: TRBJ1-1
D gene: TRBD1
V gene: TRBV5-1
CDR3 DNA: TGCGCCAGCAGCCCTAGGACAGGACTGAACACTGAAGCTTTCTTT
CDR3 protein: CASSPRTGLNTEAFF

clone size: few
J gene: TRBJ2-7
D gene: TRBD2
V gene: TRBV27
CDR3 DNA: TGTGCCAGCAGTTTATTAGCGGGGGACTACGAGCAGTACTTC
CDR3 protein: CASSLLAGDYEQYF

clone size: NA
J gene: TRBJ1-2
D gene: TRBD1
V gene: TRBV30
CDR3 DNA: TGTGCCTGGAACTTAGGGGACAGCGTTAACTATGGCTACACCTTC
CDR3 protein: CAWNLGDSVNYGYTF

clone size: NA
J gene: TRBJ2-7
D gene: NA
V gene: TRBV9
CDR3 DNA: TGTGCCAGCAGTTTAACCGGGACAAAAGTCGACGAGCAGTACTTC
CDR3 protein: CASSLTGTKVDEQYF

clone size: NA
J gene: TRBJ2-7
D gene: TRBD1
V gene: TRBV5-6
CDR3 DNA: TGTGCCAGCTCCTACTTTATAGGGGGCGCAGGGTTAGGTAACGAGCAGTACTTC
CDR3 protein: CASSYFIGGAGLGNEQYF

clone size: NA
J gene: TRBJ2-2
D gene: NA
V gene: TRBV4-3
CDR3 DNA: TGCGCCAGCAGCCAAGATGGTCCCCGGACCGGGGAGCTGTTTTTT
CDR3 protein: CASSQDGPRTGELFF

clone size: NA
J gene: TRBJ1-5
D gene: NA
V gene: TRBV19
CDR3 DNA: TGTGCCAGTAGTACTCCTCAGACAGACCAGCCCCAGCATTTT
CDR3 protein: CASSTPQTDQPQHF

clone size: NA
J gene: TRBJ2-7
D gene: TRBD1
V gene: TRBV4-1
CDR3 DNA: TGCGCCAGCAGCCAAGATAACAGGGGCTACGAGCAGTACTTC
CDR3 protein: CASSQDNRGYEQYF

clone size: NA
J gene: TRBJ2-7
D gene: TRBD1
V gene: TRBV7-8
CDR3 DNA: TGTGCCAGCACCTTGTCAGGGACAGGGGGGACCGAGCAGTACTTC
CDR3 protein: CASTLSGTGGTEQYF

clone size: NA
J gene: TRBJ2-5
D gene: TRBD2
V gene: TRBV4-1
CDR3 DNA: TGCGCCAGCAGCCAAGACCCCCTGTGGGGGGGGGAAGAGACCCAGTACTTC
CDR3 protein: CASSQDPLWGGEETQYF

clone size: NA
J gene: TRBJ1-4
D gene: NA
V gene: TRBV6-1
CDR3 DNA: TGTGCCAGCAGTGATGAGAGGGTGAATGAAAAACTGTTTTTT
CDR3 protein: CASSDERVNEKLFF

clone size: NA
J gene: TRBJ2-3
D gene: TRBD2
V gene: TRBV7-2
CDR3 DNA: TGTGCCAGCAGCTTAGCCGCGGGAGTGGGGGATACGCAGTATTTT
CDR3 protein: CASSLAAGVGDTQYF

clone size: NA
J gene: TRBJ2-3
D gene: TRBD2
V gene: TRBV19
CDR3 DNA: TGTGCCAGTAGTATGACTAGCGGTAGCACAGATACGCAGTATTTT
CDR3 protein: CASSMTSGSTDTQYF

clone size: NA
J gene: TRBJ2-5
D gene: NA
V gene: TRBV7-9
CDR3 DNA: TGTGCCAGCTCATACAGGGCCGGGGAGACCCAGTACTTC
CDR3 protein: CASSYRAGETQYF

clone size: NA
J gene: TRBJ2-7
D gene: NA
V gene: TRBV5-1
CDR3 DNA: TGCGCCAGCAGCTTGCGGGAGTCTCGACAGCCCTACGAGCAGTACTTC
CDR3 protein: CASSLRESRQPYEQYF

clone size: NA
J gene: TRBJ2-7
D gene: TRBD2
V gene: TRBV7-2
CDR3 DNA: TGTGCCAGCAGCGCGATAGCGGGCTCCTACGAGCAGTACTTC
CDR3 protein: CASSAIAGSYEQYF

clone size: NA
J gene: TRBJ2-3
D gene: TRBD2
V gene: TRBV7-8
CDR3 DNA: TGTGCCAGCAGCCGCCCTCCTATTGGTAGCGGGAGGGCCGGTGGCACAGATACGCAGTATTTT
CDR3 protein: CASSRPPIGSGRAGGTDTQYF

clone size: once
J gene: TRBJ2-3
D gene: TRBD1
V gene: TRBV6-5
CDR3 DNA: TGTGCCAGCAGTTCCGGGACAGGCACAGATACGCAGTATTTT
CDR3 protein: CASSSGTGTDTQYF

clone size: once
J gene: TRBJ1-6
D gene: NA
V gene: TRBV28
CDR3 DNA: TGTGCCAGCAGTTTGCAAACATCGATCAGCTATAATTCACCCCTCCACTTT
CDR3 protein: CASSLQTSISYNSPLHF

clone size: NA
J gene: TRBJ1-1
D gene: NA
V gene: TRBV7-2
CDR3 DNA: TGTGCCAGCAGCTTTGTTCGGTCGTCCAATGAAGCTTTCTTT
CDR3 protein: CASSFVRSSNEAFF

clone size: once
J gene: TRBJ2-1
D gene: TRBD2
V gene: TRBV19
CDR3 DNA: TGTGCCAGTAGTATAGCGGGGGGGCGAGTTGAGCAGTTCTTC
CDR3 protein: CASSIAGGRVEQFF

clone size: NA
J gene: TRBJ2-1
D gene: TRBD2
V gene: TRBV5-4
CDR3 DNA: TGTGCCAGCATGGGACTAGCGGGGGGAAGCTCCTACAATGAGCAGTTCTTC
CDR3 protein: CASMGLAGGSSYNEQFF

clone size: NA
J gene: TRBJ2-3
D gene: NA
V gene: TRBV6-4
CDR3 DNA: TGTGCCAGCAGTAGAGACGGTTCGGGAGATACGCAGTATTTT
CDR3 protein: CASSRDGSGDTQYF

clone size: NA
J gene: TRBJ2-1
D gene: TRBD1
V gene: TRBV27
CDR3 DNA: TGTGCCAGCAGTTTACGAGGGGGCAACTACAATGAGCAGTTCTTC
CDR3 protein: CASSLRGGNYNEQFF

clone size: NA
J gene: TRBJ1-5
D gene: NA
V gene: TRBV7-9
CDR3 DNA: TGTGCCAGCAGCTTCTCCGACGGGTATGGGTCCCAGCATTTT
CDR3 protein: CASSFSDGYGSQHF

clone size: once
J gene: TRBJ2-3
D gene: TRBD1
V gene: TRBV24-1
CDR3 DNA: TGTGCCACCAGTGGACAGGGGACTAGCACAGATACGCAGTATTTT
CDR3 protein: CATSGQGTSTDTQYF

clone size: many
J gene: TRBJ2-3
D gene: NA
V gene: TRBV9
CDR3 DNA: TGTGCCAGCAGCGTGACACAGGGTGCTGGTTTAGATACGCAGTATTTT
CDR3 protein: CASSVTQGAGLDTQYF

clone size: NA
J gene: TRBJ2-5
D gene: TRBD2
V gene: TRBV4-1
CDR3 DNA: TGCGCCAGCAGCCAAGATGGCGGGGGACAAGAGACCCAGTACTTC
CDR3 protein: CASSQDGGGQETQYF

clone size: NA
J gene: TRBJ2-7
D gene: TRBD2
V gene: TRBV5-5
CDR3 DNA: TGTGCCAGCAGCTCGGGACTAGCGGGTCTTGGCGAGCAGTACTTC
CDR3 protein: CASSSGLAGLGEQYF

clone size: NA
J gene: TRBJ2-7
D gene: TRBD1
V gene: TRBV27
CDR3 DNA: TGTGCCAGCAGGCGACAGGGGGCCTCCTACGAGCAGTACTTC
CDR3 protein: CASRRQGASYEQYF

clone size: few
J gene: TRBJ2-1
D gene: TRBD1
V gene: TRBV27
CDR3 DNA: TGTGCCAGCAGTCTCTCTGGACAGGGGTACTACAATGAGCAGTTCTTC
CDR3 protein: CASSLSGQGYYNEQFF

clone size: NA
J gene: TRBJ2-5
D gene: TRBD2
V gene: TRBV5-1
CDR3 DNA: TGCGCCAGCAGCGGTGGGACTAGCGCGGAGACCCAGTACTTC
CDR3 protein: CASSGGTSAETQYF

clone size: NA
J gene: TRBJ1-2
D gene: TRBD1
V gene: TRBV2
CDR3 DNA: TGTGCCAGCAGACCTGGACAGGTAGACTATGGCTACACCTTC
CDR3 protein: CASRPGQVDYGYTF

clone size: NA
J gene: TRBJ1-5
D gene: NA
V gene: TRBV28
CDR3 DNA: TGTGCCAGCAGTTTGGCAGGGTTTGAAAAGCCCCAGCATTTT
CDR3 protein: CASSLAGFEKPQHF

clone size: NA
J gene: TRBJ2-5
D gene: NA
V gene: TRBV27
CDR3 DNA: TGTGCCAGCAGTTTGCAGGGCCAAGAGACCCAGTACTTC
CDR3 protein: CASSLQGQETQYF

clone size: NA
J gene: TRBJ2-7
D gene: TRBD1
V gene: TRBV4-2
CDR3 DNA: TGTGCCAGCAGCCAAGGGGACAGGGCAAGCTCCTACGAGCAGTACTTC
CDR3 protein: CASSQGDRASSYEQYF

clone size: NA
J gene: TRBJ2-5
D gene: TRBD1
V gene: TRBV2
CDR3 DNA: TGTGCCAGCAGTAGGGACAGGGCCCCGGATACCCAGTACTTC
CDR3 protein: CASSRDRAPDTQYF

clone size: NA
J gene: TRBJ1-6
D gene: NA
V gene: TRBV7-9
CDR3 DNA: TGTGCCAGCAGCTTACACGGCTATAATTCACCCCTCCACTTT
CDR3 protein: CASSLHGYNSPLHF

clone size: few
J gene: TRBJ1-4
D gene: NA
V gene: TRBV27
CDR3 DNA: TGTGCCAGCAGACGGACTTTCGGTGAAAAACTGTTTTTT
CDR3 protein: CASRRTFGEKLFF

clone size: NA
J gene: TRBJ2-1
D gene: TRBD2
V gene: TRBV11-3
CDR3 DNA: TGTGCCAGCAGCCTAGATGGGGGGGTATACAATGAGCAGTTCTTC
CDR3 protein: CASSLDGGVYNEQFF

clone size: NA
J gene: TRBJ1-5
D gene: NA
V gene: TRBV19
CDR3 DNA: TGTGCCAGTAGTACGAGACAGAGCAATCAGCCCCAGCATTTT
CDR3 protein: CASSTRQSNQPQHF

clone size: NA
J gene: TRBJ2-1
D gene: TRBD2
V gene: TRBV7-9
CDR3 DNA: TGTGCCAGCAGCCTAATTAGCGGGAGCAATGAGCAGTTCTTC
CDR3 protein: CASSLISGSNEQFF

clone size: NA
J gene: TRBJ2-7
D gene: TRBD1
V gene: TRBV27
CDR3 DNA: TGTGCCAGCAGTGAACAGGGGGCCTTGAACGAGCAGTACTTC
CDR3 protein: CASSEQGALNEQYF

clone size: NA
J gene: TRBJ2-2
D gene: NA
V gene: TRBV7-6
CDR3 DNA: TGTGCCAGCAGCTTAGCCCGGTCCGTTTTGACCGGGGAGCTGTTTTTT
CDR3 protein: CASSLARSVLTGELFF

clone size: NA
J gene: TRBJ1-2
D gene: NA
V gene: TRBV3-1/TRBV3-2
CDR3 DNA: TGTGCCAGCAGCCAAGATGCAGGGGTGGAGGTCTATGGCTACACCTTC
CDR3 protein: CASSQDAGVEVYGYTF

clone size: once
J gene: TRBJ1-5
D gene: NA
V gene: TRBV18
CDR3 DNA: TGTGCCAGCTCACCCCTCGGGTTCAATCAGCCCCAGCATTTT
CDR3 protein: CASSPLGFNQPQHF